Given below is one TCR beta chain in context. The antigen is undetermined. Here immunoSEQ multiplex PCR was the method, and the copy in TCRdb shows in-frame clones only, minus some. The data show tens of thousands of clones, with about four fifths seen just once and more than 4% held by the top ten. The data were obtained in a study of radiotherapy plus CTLA-4 blockade in lung cancer. Study-wide context: Across the patients, objective responses occurred in 15% to 20%, and disease control in under 40%. The study, taken as a whole, reports: Radiotherapy with ipilimumab was followed by blood expansion of tumor-derived clones.

The CDR3 runs 16 residues. J was trimmed by 4 bases and V by 4 bases; bases with no gene match: 7. Germline assignment: CDR1 SGHAT and CDR2 FQDESV (reference sequence). The study treated chemo-refractory metastatic non-small-cell lung cancer patients with focal radiation plus ipilimumab CTLA-4 blockade. The TCR originated in a human donor with non-small cell lung cancer whose response to radiotherapy plus ipilimumab could not be evaluated. The sample here was peripheral blood, taken from a patient treated with radiotherapy plus ipilimumab. The V and J genes are TRBV11-1 and TRBJ2-5; 12 bases fit TRBD2. The CDR3 sequence is CASSSGLAGRSETQYF. In DNA, the CDR3 is TGTGCCAGCAGCTCCGGACTAGCGGGAAGGTCAGAGACCCAGTACTTC. The full variable domain, completed using reference TRBV11-1 and TRBJ2-5, is EAEVAQSPRYKITEKSQAVAFWCDPISGHATLYWYRQILGQGPELLVQFQDESVVDDSQLPKDRFSAERLKGVDSTLKIQPAELGDSAMYLCASSSGLAGRSETQYFGPGTRLLVL.